What follows is one T cell receptor beta chain and its context. The antigen is not known. This sample is drawn from a study of T cell responses to AZD1222 COVID-19 vaccine. Study details: Second-dose intervals of approximately 4 or approximately 12 weeks were pooled.

Data came from immunoSEQ multiplex PCR; TCRdb stores just in-frame clones and leaves some out. In the table there are fewer than 100,000 clones, over 75% of which are singletons. Overall study results and limits: Females made up more of the donors, who were largely white British, and clonal diversity may have come out too low.

The CDR3 totals 12 residues. V was cut by 7 bases and J by 7 bases, with 11 bases left in between. The material was peripheral blood, obtained on day 0 of AZD1222 vaccination. The source of this sequence is an adult in good health. This chain links TRBV23-1 with TRBJ1-5; no clear D. TRBV23-1 is classed as an ORF, of uncertain function. CDR3 protein: CASNRLRQPQHF. DNA of the CDR3: TGCGCCAGCAACCGCCTCAGACAGCCCCAGCATTTT.